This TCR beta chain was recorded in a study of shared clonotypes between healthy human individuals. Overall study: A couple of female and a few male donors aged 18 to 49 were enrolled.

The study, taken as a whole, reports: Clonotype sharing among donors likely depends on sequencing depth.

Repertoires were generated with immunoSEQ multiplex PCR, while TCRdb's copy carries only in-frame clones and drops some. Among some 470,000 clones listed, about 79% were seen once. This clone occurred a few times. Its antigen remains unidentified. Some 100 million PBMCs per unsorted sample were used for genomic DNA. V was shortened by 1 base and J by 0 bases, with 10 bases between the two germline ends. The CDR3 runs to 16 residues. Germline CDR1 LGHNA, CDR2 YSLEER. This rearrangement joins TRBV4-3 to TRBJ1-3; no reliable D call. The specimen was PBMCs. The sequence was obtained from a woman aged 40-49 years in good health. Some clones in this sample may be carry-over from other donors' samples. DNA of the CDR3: TGCGCCAGCAGCCAAGTGGCAGGTCTCTCTGGAAACACCATATATTTT. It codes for CASSQVAGLSGNTIYF.